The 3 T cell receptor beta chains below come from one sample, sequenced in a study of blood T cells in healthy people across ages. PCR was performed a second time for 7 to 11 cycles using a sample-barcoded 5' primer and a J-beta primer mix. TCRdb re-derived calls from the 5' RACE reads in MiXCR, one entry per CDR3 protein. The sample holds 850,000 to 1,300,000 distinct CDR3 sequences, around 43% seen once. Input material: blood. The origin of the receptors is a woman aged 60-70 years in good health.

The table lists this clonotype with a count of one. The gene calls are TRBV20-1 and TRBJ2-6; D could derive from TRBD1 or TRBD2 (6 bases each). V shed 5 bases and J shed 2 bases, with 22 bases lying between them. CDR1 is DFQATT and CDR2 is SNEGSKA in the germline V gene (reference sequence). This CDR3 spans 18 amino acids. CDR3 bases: TGCAGTGCTCCATTCAGCAGGGGAGGAGAAGCTGGGGCCAACGTCCTGACTTTC. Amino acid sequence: CSAPFSRGGEAGANVLTF.

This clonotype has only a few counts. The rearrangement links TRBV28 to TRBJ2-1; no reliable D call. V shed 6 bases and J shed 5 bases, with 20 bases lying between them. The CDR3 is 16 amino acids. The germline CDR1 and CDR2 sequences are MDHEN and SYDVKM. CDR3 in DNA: TGTGCCAGCAGGACGGCCGAACCGTGGGTGGACAATGAGCAGTTCTTC. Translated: CASRTAEPWVDNEQFF.

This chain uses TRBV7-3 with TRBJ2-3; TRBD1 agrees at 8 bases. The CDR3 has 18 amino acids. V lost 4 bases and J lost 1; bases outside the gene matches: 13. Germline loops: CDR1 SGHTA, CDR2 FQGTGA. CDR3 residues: CASSSTPRTGRGTDTQYF. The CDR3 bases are TGTGCCAGCAGCTCAACCCCACGGACAGGGCGGGGCACAGATACGCAGTATTTT.